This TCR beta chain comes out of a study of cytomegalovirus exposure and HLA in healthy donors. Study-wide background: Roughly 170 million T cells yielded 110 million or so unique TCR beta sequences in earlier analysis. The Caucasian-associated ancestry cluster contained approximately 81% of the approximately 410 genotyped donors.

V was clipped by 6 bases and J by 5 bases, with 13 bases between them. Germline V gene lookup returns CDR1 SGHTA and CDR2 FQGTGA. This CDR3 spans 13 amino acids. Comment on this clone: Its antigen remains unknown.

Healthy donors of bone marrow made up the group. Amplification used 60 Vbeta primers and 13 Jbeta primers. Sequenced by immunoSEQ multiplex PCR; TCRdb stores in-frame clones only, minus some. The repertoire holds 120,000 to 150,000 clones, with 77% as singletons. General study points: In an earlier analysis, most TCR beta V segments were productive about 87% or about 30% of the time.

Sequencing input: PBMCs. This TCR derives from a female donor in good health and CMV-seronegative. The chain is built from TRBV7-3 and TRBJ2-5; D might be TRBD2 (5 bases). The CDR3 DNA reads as TGTGCCAGCAGTCAAGCGGTAGCGGAGACCCAGTACTTC. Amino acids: CASSQAVAETQYF.